This record concerns one T cell receptor beta chain sequence. As originally analysed: For nucleated cells, counts were estimated from reference gene primer amplification. Only in-frame clones appear in the TCRdb table, and some are missing; sequencing was by immunoSEQ multiplex PCR. The DNA gave D and trimming, while V, J and clone size come from that table. This table has 50,000 to 70,000 clones, 60% to 80% appearing once. This record comes from a study of blood T cell repertoires in COVID-19. Study at large: Samples taken during acute and convalescent COVID-19 were collected in the United States, Italy and Spain. T cells, B-cell-depleted T cells, or PBMCs supplied cDNA or gDNA.

This CDR3 comprises 16 residues. CDR1 and CDR2 from the germline V gene are SGHDN and FVKESK. The V and J ends lost 2 bases and 1 base, in that order; junction bases with no gene match: 6. The sample consisted of peripheral blood. The chain uses TRBV14 and TRBJ1-2; 8 bases fit TRBD1. The sequence came from a man between 60 and 70 years old with acute or convalescent COVID-19. In nucleotides, the CDR3 is TGTGCCAGCAGCCAAACCTGGGACAGGCATAACTATGGCTACACCTTC. This codes for CASSQTWDRHNYGYTF.